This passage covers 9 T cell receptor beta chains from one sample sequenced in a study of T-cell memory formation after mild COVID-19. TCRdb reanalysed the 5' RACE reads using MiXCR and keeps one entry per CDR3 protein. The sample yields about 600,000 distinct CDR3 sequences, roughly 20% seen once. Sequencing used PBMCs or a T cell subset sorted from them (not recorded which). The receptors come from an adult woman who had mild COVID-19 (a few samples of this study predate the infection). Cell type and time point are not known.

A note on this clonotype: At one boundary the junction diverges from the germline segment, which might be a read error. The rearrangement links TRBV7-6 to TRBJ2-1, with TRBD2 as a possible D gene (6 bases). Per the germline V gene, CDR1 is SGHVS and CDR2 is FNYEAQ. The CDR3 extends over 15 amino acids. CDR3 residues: CSSSSRRGGVDEQFF. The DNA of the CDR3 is TGTTCCAGCAGCTCGCGACGGGGAGGTGTTGATGAGCAGTTCTTC.

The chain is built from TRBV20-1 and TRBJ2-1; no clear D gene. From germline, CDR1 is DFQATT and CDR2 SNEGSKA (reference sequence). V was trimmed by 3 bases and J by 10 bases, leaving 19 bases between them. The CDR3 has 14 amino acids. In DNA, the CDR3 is TGCAGTGCTAGTTTGCGGTCCCGGTTTCCCGAGCAGTTCTTC. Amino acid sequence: CSASLRSRFPEQFF.

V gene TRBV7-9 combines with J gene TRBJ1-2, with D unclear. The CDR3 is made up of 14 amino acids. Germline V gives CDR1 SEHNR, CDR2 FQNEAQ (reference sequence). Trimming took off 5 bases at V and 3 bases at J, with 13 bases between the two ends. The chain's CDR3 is CASSPSAYDYGYTF. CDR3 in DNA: TGTGCCAGCAGCCCAAGCGCATACGACTATGGCTACACCTTC.

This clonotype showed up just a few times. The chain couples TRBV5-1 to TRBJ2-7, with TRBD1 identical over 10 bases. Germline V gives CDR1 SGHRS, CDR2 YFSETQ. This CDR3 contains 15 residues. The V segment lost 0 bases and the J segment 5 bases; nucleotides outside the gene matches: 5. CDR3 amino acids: CASSLAWTGGHEQYF. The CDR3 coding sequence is TGCGCCAGCAGCTTGGCGTGGACAGGGGGTCACGAGCAGTACTTC. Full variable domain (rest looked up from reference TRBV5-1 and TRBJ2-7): KAGVTQTPRYLIKTRGQQVTLSCSPISGHRSVSWYQQTPGQGLQFLFEYFSETQRNKGNFPGRFSGRQFSNSRSEMNVSTLELGDSALYLCASSLAWTGGHEQYFGPGTRLTVT.

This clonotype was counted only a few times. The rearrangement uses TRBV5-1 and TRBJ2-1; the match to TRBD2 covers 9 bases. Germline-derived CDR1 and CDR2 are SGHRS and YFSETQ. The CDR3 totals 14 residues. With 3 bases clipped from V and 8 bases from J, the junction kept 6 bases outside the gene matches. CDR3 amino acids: CASSWGTSLDEQFF. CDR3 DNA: TGCGCCAGCAGCTGGGGGACTAGCCTGGATGAGCAGTTCTTC. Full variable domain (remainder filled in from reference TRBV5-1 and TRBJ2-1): KAGVTQTPRYLIKTRGQQVTLSCSPISGHRSVSWYQQTPGQGLQFLFEYFSETQRNKGNFPGRFSGRQFSNSRSEMNVSTLELGDSALYLCASSWGTSLDEQFFGPGTRLTVL.

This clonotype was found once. DNA for the CDR3: TGTGCCTGGTCCCTCCGGGACAGGGGGCCATGGGGCTACACCTTC. It specifies CAWSLRDRGPWGYTF. The chain links TRBV30 to TRBJ1-2; the match to TRBD1 covers 12 bases. Germline V gene sequence: CDR1 GTSNPN, CDR2 SVGIG (reference sequence). The CDR3 has 15 amino acids. The J segment lost 8 bases and the V segment lost 5 bases, leaving 12 bases of the junction unmatched.

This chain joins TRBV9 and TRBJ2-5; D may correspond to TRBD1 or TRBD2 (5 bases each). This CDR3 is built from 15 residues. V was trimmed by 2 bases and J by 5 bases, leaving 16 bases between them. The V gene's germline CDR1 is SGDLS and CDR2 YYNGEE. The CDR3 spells CASSVAGARFETQYF. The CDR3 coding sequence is TGTGCCAGCAGCGTGGCCGGGGCGCGCTTCGAGACCCAGTACTTC.

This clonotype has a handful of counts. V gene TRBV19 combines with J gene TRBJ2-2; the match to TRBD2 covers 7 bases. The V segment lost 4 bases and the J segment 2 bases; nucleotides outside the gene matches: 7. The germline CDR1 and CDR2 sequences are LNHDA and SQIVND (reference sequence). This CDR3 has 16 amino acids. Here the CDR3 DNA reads TGTGCCAGTAGTACCCCTCGCGGGAGAAACACCGGGGAGCTGTTTTTT. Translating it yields CASSTPRGRNTGELFF.

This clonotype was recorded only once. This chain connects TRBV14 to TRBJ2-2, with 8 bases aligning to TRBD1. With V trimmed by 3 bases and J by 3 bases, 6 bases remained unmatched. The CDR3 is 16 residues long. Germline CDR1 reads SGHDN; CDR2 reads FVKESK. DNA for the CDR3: TGTGCCAGCAGCCATTTCCGGGACAGGCACACCGGGGAGCTGTTTTTT. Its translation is CASSHFRDRHTGELFF.